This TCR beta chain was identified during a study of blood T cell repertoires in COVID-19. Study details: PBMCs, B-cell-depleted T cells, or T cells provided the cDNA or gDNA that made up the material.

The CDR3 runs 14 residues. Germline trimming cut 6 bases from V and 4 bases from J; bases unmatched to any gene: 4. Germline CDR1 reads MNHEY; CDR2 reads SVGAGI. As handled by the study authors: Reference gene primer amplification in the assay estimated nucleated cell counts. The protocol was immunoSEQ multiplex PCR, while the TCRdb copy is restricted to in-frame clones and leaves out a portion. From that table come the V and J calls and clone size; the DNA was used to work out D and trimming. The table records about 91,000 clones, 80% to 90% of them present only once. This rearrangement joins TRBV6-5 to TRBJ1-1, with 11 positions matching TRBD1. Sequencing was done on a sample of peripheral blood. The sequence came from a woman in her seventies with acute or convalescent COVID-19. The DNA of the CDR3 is TGTGCCAGCAGCGGACAGGGGGCAGGCACTGAAGCTTTCTTT. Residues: CASSGQGAGTEAFF.